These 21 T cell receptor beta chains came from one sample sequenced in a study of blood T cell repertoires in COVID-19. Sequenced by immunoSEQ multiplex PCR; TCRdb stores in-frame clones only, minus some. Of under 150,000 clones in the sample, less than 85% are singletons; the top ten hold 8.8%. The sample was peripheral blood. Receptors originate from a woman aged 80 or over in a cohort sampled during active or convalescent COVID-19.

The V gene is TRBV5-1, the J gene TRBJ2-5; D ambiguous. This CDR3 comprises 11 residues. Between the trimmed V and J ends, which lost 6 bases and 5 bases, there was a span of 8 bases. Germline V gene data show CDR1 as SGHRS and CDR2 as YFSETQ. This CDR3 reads CASTQLETQYF. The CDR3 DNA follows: TGCGCCAGCACCCAGTTGGAGACCCAGTACTTC.

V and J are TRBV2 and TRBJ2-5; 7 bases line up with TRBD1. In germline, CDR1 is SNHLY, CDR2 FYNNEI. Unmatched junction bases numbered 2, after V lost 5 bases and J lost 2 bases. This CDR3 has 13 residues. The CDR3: CASSRDRQETQYF. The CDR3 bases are TGTGCCAGCAGTCGGGACAGACAAGAGACCCAGTACTTC.

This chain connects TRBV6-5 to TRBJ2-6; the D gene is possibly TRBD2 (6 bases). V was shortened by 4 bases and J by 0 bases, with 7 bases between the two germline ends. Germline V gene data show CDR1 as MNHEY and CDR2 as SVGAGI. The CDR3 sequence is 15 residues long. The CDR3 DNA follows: TGTGCCAGCAGTTTCGGGGGCTCTGGGGCCAACGTCCTGACTTTC. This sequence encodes CASSFGGSGANVLTF.

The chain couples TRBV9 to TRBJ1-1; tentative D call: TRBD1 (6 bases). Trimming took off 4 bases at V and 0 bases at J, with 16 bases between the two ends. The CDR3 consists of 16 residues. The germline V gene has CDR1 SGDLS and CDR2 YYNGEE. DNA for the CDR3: TGTGCCAGCAGCCCAAGGGGGAGGGGCTTGAACACTGAAGCTTTCTTT. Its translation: CASSPRGRGLNTEAFF.

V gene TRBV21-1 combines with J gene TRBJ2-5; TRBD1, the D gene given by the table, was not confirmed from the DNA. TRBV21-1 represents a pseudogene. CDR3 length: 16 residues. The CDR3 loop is CASSKVGRQGEGTQYF. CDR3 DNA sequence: TGTGCCAGCAGCAAAGTCGGTAGACAGGGGGAAGGGACCCAGTACTTC.

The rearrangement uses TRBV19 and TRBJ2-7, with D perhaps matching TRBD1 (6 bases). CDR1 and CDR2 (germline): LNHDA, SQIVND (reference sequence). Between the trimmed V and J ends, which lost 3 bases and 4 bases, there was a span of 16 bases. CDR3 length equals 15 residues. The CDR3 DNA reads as TGTGCCAGTAGTATCCGGACCAGACAGGTTTACGAGCAGTACTTC. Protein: CASSIRTRQVYEQYF.

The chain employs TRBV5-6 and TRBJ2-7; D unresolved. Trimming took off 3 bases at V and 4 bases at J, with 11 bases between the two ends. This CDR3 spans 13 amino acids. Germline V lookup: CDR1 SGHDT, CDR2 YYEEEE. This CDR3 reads CASSSYLYYEQYV. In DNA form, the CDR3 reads TGTGCCAGCAGCTCGTATCTTTATTACGAGCAGTACGTC.

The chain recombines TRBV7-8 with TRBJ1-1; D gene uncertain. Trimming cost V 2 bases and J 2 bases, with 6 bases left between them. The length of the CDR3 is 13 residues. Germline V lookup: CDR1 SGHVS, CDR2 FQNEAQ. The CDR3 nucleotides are TGTGCCAGCAGCTTACTCACAAACACTGAAGCTTTCTTT. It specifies CASSLLTNTEAFF. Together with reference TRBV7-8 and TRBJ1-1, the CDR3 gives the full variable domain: GAGVSQSPRYKVAKRGQDVALRCDPISGHVSLFWYQQALGQGPEFLTYFQNEAQLDKSGLPSDRFFAERPEGSVSTLKIQRTQQEDSAVYLCASSLLTNTEAFFGQGTRLTVV.

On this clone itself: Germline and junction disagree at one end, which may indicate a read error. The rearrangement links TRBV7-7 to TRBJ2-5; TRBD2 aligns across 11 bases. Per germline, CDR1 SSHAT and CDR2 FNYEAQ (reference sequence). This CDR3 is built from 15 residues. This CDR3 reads CASSLAGGVQETQYF. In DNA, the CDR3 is TGTGCCAGCAGTTTAGCGGGGGGGGTTCAAGAGACCCAGTACTTC.

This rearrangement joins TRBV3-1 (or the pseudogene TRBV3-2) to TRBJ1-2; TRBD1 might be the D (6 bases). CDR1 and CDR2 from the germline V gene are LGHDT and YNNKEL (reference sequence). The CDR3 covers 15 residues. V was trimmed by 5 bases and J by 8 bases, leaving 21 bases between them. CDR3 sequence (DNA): TGTGCCAGCAGCTTACAGGGTAATCTGAATACAGGCTACACCTTC. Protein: CASSLQGNLNTGYTF.

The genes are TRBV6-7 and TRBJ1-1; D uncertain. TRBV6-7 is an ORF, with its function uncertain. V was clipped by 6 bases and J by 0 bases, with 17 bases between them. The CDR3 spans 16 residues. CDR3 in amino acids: CASSLHQDGMNTEAFF. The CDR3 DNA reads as TGTGCCAGCAGCCTTCACCAAGACGGGATGAACACTGAAGCTTTCTTT.

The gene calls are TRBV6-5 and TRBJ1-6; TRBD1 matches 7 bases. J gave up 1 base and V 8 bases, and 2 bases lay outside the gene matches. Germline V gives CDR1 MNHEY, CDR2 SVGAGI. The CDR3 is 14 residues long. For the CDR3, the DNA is TGTGCCAGCGGACAGGCGTCCTATAATTCACCCCTCCACTTT. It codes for CASGQASYNSPLHF.

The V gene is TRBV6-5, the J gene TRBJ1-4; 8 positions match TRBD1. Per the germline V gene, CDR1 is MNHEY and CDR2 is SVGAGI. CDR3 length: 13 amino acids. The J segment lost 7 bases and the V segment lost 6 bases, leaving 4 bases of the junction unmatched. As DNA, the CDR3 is TGTGCCAGCAGAATAGGGACAGGTGAAAAACTGTTTTTT. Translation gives CASRIGTGEKLFF.

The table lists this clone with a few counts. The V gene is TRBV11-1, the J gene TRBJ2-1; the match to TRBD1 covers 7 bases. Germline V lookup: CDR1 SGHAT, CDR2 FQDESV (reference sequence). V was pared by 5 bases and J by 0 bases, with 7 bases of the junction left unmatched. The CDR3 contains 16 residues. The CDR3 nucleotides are TGTGCCAGCAGCCAACGGACAGGTCTCTCCTACAATGAGCAGTTCTTC. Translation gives CASSQRTGLSYNEQFF.

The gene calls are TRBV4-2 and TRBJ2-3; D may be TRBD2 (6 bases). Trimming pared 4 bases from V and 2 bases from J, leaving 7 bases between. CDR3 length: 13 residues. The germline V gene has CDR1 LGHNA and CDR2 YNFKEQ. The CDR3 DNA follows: TGTGCCAGCAGCCCGGGACTCACAGATACGCAGTATTTT. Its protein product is CASSPGLTDTQYF.

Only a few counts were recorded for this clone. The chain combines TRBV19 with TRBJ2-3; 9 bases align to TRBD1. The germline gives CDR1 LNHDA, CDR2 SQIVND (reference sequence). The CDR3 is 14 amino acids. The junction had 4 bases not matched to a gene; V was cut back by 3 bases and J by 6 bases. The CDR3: CASSMWDRVDTQYF. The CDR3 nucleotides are TGTGCCAGTAGTATGTGGGACAGGGTGGATACGCAGTATTTT.

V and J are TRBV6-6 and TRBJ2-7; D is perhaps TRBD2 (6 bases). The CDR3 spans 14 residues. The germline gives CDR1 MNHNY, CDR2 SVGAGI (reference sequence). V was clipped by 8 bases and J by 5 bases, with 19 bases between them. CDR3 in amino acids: CASAPFGTRDEQYF. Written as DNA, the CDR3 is TGTGCCAGCGCCCCCTTCGGGACTCGCGACGAGCAGTACTTC.

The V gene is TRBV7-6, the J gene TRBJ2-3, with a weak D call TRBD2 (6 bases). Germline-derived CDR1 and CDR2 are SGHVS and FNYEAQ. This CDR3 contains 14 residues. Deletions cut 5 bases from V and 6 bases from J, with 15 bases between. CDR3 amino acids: CASSQGLPVDTQYF. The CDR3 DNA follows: TGTGCCAGCAGCCAGGGACTGCCTGTGGATACGCAGTATTTT.

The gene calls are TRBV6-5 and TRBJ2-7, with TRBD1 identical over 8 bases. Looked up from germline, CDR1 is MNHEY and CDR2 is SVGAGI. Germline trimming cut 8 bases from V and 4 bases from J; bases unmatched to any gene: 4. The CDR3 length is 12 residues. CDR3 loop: CASPQGAYEQYF. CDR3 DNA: TGTGCCAGCCCGCAGGGGGCGTACGAGCAGTACTTC.

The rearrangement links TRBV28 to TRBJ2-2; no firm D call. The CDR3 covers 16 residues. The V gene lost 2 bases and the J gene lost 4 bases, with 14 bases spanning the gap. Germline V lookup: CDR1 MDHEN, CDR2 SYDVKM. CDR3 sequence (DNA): TGTGCCAGCAGTTTACGGTCTCGTCACAGCACCGGGGAGCTGTTTTTT. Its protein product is CASSLRSRHSTGELFF.

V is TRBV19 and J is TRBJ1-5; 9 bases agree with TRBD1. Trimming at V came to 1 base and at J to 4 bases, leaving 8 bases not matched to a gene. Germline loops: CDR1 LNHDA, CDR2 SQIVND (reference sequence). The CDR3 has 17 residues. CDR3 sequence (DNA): TGTGCCAGTAGTATAGGGGGACAGGGCGTCTCGAATCAGCCCCAGCATTTT. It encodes CASSIGGQGVSNQPQHF.